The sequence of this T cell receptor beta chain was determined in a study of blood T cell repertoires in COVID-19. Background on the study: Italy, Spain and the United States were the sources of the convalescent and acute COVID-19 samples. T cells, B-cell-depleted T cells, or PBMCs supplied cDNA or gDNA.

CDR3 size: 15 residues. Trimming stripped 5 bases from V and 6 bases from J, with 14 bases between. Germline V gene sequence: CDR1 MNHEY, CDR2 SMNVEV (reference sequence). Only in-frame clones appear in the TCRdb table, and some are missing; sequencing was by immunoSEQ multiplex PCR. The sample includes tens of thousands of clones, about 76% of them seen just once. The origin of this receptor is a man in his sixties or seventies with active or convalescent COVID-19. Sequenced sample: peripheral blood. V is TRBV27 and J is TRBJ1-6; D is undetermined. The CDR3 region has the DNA TGTGCCAGCAGTCCGGGTTTTACCGGTAATTCACCCCTCCACTTT. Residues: CASSPGFTGNSPLHF.